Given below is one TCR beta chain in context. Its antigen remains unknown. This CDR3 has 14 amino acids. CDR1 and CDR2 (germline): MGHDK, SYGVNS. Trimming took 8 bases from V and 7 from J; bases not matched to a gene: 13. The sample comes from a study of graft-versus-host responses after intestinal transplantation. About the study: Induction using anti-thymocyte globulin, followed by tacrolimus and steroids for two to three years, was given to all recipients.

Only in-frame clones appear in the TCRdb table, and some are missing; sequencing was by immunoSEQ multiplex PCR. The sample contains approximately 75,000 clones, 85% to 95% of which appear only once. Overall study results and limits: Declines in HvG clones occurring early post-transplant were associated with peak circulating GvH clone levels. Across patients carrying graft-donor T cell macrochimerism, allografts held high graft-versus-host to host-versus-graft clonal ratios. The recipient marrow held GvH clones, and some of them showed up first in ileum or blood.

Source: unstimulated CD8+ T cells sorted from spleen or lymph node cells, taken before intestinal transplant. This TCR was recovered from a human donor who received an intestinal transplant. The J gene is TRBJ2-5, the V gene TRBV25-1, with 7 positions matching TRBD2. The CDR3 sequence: CASGLGPGGTTQYF. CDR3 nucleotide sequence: TGTGCCAGCGGACTAGGACCCGGGGGGACGACCCAGTACTTC.